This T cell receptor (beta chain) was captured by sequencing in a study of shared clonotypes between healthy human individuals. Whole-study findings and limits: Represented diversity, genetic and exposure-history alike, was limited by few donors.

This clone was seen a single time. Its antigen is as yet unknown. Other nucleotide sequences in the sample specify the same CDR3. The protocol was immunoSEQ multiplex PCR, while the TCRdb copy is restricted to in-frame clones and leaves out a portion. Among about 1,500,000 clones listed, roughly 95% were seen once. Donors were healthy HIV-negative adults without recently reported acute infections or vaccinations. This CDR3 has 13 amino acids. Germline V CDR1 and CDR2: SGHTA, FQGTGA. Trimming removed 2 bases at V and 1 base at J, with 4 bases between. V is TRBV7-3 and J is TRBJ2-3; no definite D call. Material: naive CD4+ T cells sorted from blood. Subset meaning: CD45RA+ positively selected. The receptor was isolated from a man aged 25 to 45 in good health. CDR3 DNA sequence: TGTGCCAGCAGCTTACTGGGCACAGATACGCAGTATTTT. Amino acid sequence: CASSLLGTDTQYF.